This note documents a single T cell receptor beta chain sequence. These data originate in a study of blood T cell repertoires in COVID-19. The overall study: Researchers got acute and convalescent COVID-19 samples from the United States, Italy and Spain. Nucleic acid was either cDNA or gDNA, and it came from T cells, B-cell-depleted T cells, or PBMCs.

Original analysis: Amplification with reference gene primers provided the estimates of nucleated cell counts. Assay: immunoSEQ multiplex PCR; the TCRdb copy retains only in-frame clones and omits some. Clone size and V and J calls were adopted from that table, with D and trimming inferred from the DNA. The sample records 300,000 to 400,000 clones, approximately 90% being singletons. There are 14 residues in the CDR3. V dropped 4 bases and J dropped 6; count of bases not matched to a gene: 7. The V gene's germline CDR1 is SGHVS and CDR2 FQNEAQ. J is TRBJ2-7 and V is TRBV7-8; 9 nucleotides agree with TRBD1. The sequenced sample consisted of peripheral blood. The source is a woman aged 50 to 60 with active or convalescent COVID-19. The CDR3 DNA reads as TGTGCCAGCAGCTCCATCGGGACAGGGCCCGAGCAGTACTTC. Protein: CASSSIGTGPEQYF.